The entry below gives a single TCR beta chain sequence along with its context. The data were obtained in a study of T cells after somatic rescue of genetic block. With 3 bases removed from V and 1 base from J, the gap between germline ends came to 0 bases. The CDR3 runs to 11 residues. The V gene's germline CDR1 is LNHDA and CDR2 SQIVND (reference sequence). Profiled with immunoSEQ multiplex PCR; TCRdb holds only in-frame clones, not every one. The data hold under 150,000 clones, with about nine tenths observed a single time. The genes are TRBV19 and TRBJ2-5; D ambiguous. The sequence derives from a woman between 18 and 29 years old. Material: peripheral blood mononuclear cells (PBMCs). CDR3 sequence reads: CASSIQETQYF. Here the CDR3 DNA reads TGTGCCAGTAGTATCCAAGAGACCCAGTACTTC.